This passage covers 30 T cell receptor beta chains from one sample sequenced in a study of T cell repertoires in cytomegalovirus infection. These receptors lack a known antigen. TCRdb ran MiXCR on the reads and lists one entry per CDR3 protein. The sample shows roughly 500,000 distinct CDR3 sequences, approximately 46% of them seen only once. Sample: cultured PBMCs, taken from culture after CMV antigen stimulation. The receptors here all came from a human donor in good health (CMV status not recorded). Some clones in this sample may be carry-over from other donors' samples.

This clonotype was found a few times. The rearrangement uses TRBV4-3 and TRBJ2-7, with D perhaps matching TRBD1 (5 bases). The germline V and J ends were trimmed by 2 bases and 3 bases, with 11 bases remaining between them. Germline assignment: CDR1 LGHNA and CDR2 YSLEER. The CDR3 contains 14 residues. This CDR3 is CASSQSAQGYEQYF. The CDR3 DNA reads TGCGCCAGCAGCCAAAGTGCCCAGGGCTACGAGCAGTACTTC.

The J gene is TRBJ2-2, the V gene TRBV6-8; no reliable D call. The ends were cut back, 6 bases at V and 7 bases at J, with 9 bases in the middle. Germline loops: CDR1 MNHGY, CDR2 SAAAGT. The CDR3 consists of 12 residues. The CDR3 loop reads CASRESGGELFF. CDR3 coding DNA: TGTGCCAGCAGGGAAAGTGGCGGGGAGCTGTTTTTT.

This clonotype was counted between two and nine times. The chain carries TRBV23-1 and TRBJ2-7; the D call may be TRBD1 or TRBD2 (5 bases each). TRBV23-1 is flagged as an ORF with uncertain function. This CDR3 spans 17 amino acids. Trimming cost V 0 bases and J 7 bases, with 22 bases left between them. The DNA for the CDR3 is TGCGCCAGCAGTCAATCGTTCGCAGGGAGTTTCTTGGGAGAGCAGTACTTC. Protein: CASSQSFAGSFLGEQYF.

This clonotype has more than one count but fewer than ten. The V gene is TRBV7-2, the J gene TRBJ2-1; TRBD2 matches 7 bases. The CDR3 extends over 15 amino acids. Germline lookup yields CDR1 SGHTA and CDR2 FQGNSA. Trimming took 2 bases from V and 9 from J; bases not matched to a gene: 10. The CDR3 here is CASSLFAGENTEQFF. CDR3 nucleotide sequence: TGTGCCAGCAGCTTATTTGCGGGAGAAAACACTGAGCAGTTCTTC.

This clonotype was detected a few times. The chain recombines TRBV7-9 with TRBJ2-2, with a tentative D call TRBD1 (6 bases). The V end lost 5 bases, the J end lost 4 bases, and 14 bases lay between the germline ends. The germline CDR1 and CDR2 sequences are SEHNR and FQNEAQ (reference sequence). The CDR3 length is 15 residues. CDR3 protein: CASSPGRGTTGELFF. In DNA form, the CDR3 reads TGTGCCAGCAGCCCTGGAAGGGGGACCACCGGGGAGCTGTTTTTT.

V gene TRBV10-3 combines with J gene TRBJ2-7; TRBD2 agrees at 8 bases. V was clipped by 3 bases and J by 3 bases; unmatched bases: 7. This CDR3 comprises 15 residues. Germline V gives CDR1 ENHRY, CDR2 SYGVKD. DNA for the CDR3: TGTGCCATCAGTGACGTCCGGCTAGCGGGCTACGAGCAGTACTTC. Translated: CAISDVRLAGYEQYF.

The chain uses TRBV27 and TRBJ1-1; no firm D call. CDR3 size: 13 residues. Trimming pared 0 bases from V and 10 bases from J, leaving 12 bases between. In germline, CDR1 is MNHEY, CDR2 SMNVEV (reference sequence). The CDR3 nucleotides are TGTGCCAGCAGTTTATCTGTGGGCGCCGGAGCTTTCTTT. It translates to CASSLSVGAGAFF.

This clonotype came up once. The chain carries TRBV6-1 and TRBJ1-4; D not resolved. The germline V gene has CDR1 MNHNS and CDR2 SASEGT. This CDR3 is built from 12 residues. V was trimmed by 11 bases and J by 8 bases, leaving 15 bases between them. The CDR3 loop reads CAAKDAPEKLFF. The DNA of the CDR3 is TGTGCCGCGAAGGACGCCCCCGAAAAACTGTTTTTT.

The rearrangement uses TRBV6-8 and TRBJ2-1; 8 bases line up with TRBD2. Germline CDR1 reads MNHGY; CDR2 reads SAAAGT. The CDR3 has 15 amino acids. V trimming: 10 bases; J trimming: 4 bases; junction bases outside the gene matches: 12. The CDR3: CATKPLSGAYNEQFF. DNA for the CDR3: TGTGCCACCAAACCCCTTAGCGGGGCATACAATGAGCAGTTCTTC.

This clonotype occurred many times. The J gene is TRBJ2-3, the V gene TRBV7-2; D is possibly TRBD1 or TRBD2 (5 bases each). V was cut by 4 bases and J by 0 bases, with 14 bases left in between. Germline V gene sequence: CDR1 SGHTA, CDR2 FQGNSA. The CDR3 has 16 amino acids. The CDR3 protein is CASSSSGALSTDTQYF. CDR3 nucleotide sequence: TGTGCCAGCAGCTCATCCGGGGCCCTAAGCACAGATACGCAGTATTTT.

The gene calls are TRBV12-3 or TRBV12-4 and TRBJ2-7, with 10 bases that match TRBD1. J was trimmed by 0 bases and V by 1 base; bases with no gene match: 3. CDR3 length equals 16 residues. The CDR3 nucleotides read TGTGCCAGCAGTTTAGGGACAGGGGGTATCTCCTACGAGCAGTACTTC. Encoded protein: CASSLGTGGISYEQYF.

The chain has TRBV2 and TRBJ2-7; D unclear. V was shortened by 4 bases and J by 3 bases, with 13 bases between the two germline ends. From germline, CDR1 is SNHLY and CDR2 FYNNEI. There are 14 residues in the CDR3. This CDR3 is CASSVGIRIYEQYF. CDR3 coding DNA: TGTGCCAGCAGTGTGGGCATCCGAATCTACGAGCAGTACTTC.

The gene calls are TRBV12-3 or TRBV12-4 and TRBJ1-5; no clear D. The CDR3 has 17 amino acids. V was trimmed by 3 bases and J by 4 bases, leaving 19 bases between them. The CDR3 loop is CASSFIMPELPNQPQHF. For the CDR3, the DNA is TGTGCCAGCAGTTTTATTATGCCGGAACTCCCAAATCAGCCCCAGCATTTT.

V is TRBV6-2 or TRBV6-3 and J is TRBJ2-5, with D perhaps matching TRBD2 (6 bases). V lost 7 bases to trimming and J lost 5 bases, with 17 bases between them. The CDR3 has 14 residues. Germline CDR1 is MNHEY and CDR2 is SVGEGT. The CDR3, as DNA: TGTGCCAGCACTCTCGGGACTCTACGGGAGACCCAGTACTTC. This sequence encodes CASTLGTLRETQYF.

This clonotype showed up just a few times. V is TRBV7-8 and J is TRBJ1-4; 9 positions agree with TRBD1. CDR1 SGHVS and CDR2 FQNEAQ come from the germline V gene. Trimming at V came to 5 bases and at J to 5 bases, leaving 6 bases not matched to a gene. CDR3 length equals 15 residues. The DNA of the CDR3 is TGTGCCAGCAGCCTACAGGGGGCCGAAAATGAAAAACTGTTTTTT. Its protein is CASSLQGAENEKLFF.

This chain joins TRBV7-8 and TRBJ2-1; 8 positions agree with TRBD1. Per germline, CDR1 SGHVS and CDR2 FQNEAQ. Trimming at V came to 4 bases and at J to 4 bases, leaving 3 bases not matched to a gene. This CDR3 comprises 14 residues. CDR3 in amino acids: CASSSGQEYNEQFF. The CDR3 DNA is TGTGCCAGCAGCTCGGGACAGGAGTACAATGAGCAGTTCTTC.

The rearrangement joins TRBV11-2 to TRBJ1-1, with a tentative D call TRBD1 (5 bases). The CDR3 loop spans 14 amino acids. V lost 4 bases to trimming and J lost 1 base, with 10 bases between them. Germline V lookup: CDR1 SGHAT, CDR2 FQNNGV. This CDR3 is CASSWSGQNTEAFF. CDR3 nucleotides: TGTGCCAGCAGCTGGAGCGGACAGAACACTGAAGCTTTCTTT.

The chain joins TRBV7-2 to TRBJ2-1; no clear D. The CDR3 spans 15 residues. Trimming stripped 1 base from V and 5 bases from J, with 12 bases between. Per the germline V gene, CDR1 is SGHTA and CDR2 is FQGNSA. CDR3 DNA: TGTGCCAGCAGCTTAGGTGCCCGGATCCACAATGAGCAGTTCTTC. The encoded protein is CASSLGARIHNEQFF.

The chain's CDR3 is CASSLTDGGANVLTF. CDR3 sequence (DNA): TGTGCCAGCAGCCTGACAGATGGGGGGGCCAACGTCCTGACTTTC. The chain combines TRBV7-6 with TRBJ2-6, with D maybe TRBD1 (5 bases). Germline loops: CDR1 SGHVS, CDR2 FNYEAQ. This CDR3 is built from 15 residues. Trimming removed 5 bases from V and 4 bases from J, with 12 bases in between.

The chain has TRBV7-2 and TRBJ2-5; 10 bases fit TRBD1. This CDR3 has 15 amino acids. J was trimmed by 1 base and V by 4 bases; bases with no gene match: 3. Germline-derived CDR1 and CDR2 are SGHTA and FQGNSA. In DNA, the CDR3 is TGTGCCAGCAGCTATGACAGGGGGCTCCAAGAGACCCAGTACTTC. Protein sequence: CASSYDRGLQETQYF.

The V gene is TRBV6-6, the J gene TRBJ1-6; D unresolved. Germline V gene sequence: CDR1 MNHNY, CDR2 SVGAGI (reference sequence). V was clipped by 4 bases and J by 8 bases, with 12 bases between them. The length of the CDR3 is 14 residues. CDR3 sequence reads: CASSSTTRDSPLHF. The CDR3 bases are TGTGCCAGCAGTTCCACAACACGGGATTCACCCCTCCACTTT.

The V gene is TRBV11-3, the J gene TRBJ1-1; D is unclear. Trimming left V 0 bases short and J 1 base short, with 12 bases between. Germline V gene lookup returns CDR1 SGHNT and CDR2 YENEEA. This CDR3 is 16 amino acids long. The DNA of the CDR3 is TGTGCCAGCAGCTTAGATGACTGGACGGGGAACACTGAAGCTTTCTTT. It encodes CASSLDDWTGNTEAFF.

The CDR3 loop reads CASSFGTSPAYEQYF. CDR3 coding DNA: TGTGCCAGCAGCTTTGGGACGTCCCCAGCCTACGAGCAGTACTTC. The J gene is TRBJ2-7, the V gene TRBV7-2; D may be TRBD1 or TRBD2 (5 bases each). The CDR3 loop spans 15 amino acids. CDR1 is SGHTA, CDR2 FQGNSA, per germline. The ends were cut back, 3 bases at V and 2 bases at J, with 14 bases in the middle. The full variable domain, in which reference TRBV7-2 and TRBJ2-7 provide the parts outside the CDR3, is GAGVSQSPSNKVTEKGKDVELRCDPISGHTALYWYRQSLGQGLEFLIYFQGNSAPDKSGLPSDRFSAERTGGSVSTLTIQRTQQEDSAVYLCASSFGTSPAYEQYFGPGTRLTVT.

This clonotype was observed a handful of times. This chain links TRBV7-4 with TRBJ2-1, with a tentative D call TRBD1 (6 bases). The germline V gene has CDR1 SGHVT and CDR2 SQSDAQ. The V gene lost 1 base and the J gene lost 6 bases, with 10 bases spanning the gap. The CDR3 loop spans 14 amino acids. This chain's CDR3 is CASSLEQGVNEQFF. CDR3 DNA: TGTGCCAGCAGCTTAGAACAGGGAGTCAATGAGCAGTTCTTC.

The chain joins TRBV6-2 or TRBV6-3 to TRBJ2-3; D is undetermined. The CDR3 is 14 residues long. The V gene lost 1 base and the J gene lost 4 bases, with 9 bases spanning the gap. CDR1 MNHEY and CDR2 SVGEGT come from the germline V gene. CDR3: CASSYWSVSDTQYF. In DNA form, the CDR3 reads TGTGCCAGCAGTTACTGGAGCGTTTCAGATACGCAGTATTTT.

The chain joins TRBV7-9 to TRBJ2-1, with D unresolved. The germline CDR1 and CDR2 sequences are SEHNR and FQNEAQ (reference sequence). The CDR3 has 14 amino acids. The V and J ends lost 1 base and 13 bases respectively, with 17 bases between them. CDR3 protein: CASSLGGGPRGQFF. The CDR3, as DNA: TGTGCCAGCAGCTTAGGTGGCGGCCCTCGAGGACAGTTCTTC.

The chain is built from TRBV10-3 and TRBJ2-7, with D possibly matching TRBD1 (9 bases). V lost 8 bases and J 1 base, leaving 18 bases between the germline ends. The germline gives CDR1 ENHRY, CDR2 SYGVKD. The CDR3 has 15 amino acids. DNA for the CDR3: TGTGCCATCCGGGGGGGGACAGGGATTTCCTACGAGCAGTACTTC. Its translation is CAIRGGTGISYEQYF.

The chain recombines TRBV7-8 with TRBJ2-1, with D maybe TRBD2 (6 bases). The V end lost 5 bases, the J end lost 5 bases, and 22 bases lay between the germline ends. This CDR3 has 17 residues. CDR1 is SGHVS, CDR2 FQNEAQ, per germline. The CDR3 is CASSPVGGGGRNNEQFF. The CDR3 coding sequence is TGTGCCAGCAGCCCTGTTGGTGGCGGAGGGAGAAACAATGAGCAGTTCTTC.

The genes are TRBV12-3 or TRBV12-4 and TRBJ1-2; the D gene is possibly TRBD1 (6 bases). The CDR3 consists of 13 residues. Trimming took off 2 bases at V and 7 bases at J, with 11 bases between the two ends. Here the CDR3 DNA reads TGTGCCAGCAGTTTAACAGGGTCTCTTGGCTACACCTTC. It encodes CASSLTGSLGYTF.

The genes are TRBV19 and TRBJ2-1; D not certain. Trimming removed 1 base at V and 8 bases at J, with 12 bases between. The CDR3 covers 14 residues. Germline V gives CDR1 LNHDA, CDR2 SQIVND (reference sequence). The CDR3 DNA reads as TGTGCCAGTAGTATAGGGCCCCTGGCGGATGAGCAGTTCTTC. Translation gives CASSIGPLADEQFF.